Listed below are T cell receptor beta chains from one sample, sequenced in a study of radiation and T cells in renal cell carcinoma. Clones were read by immunoSEQ multiplex PCR, and TCRdb kept only the in-frame ones, dropping some. The sample holds about 150,000 clones, 86% seen once. The source was blood, collected from a patient whose treatment included radiotherapy and nephrectomy. The source of these receptors is a woman in her forties or fifties with renal cell carcinoma. Both conserved end residues are part of each CDR3. A D gene is named only where the DNA matches it firmly. Only part of the rows carry a size: once, few, many, or a class if the clone is expanded.

j_gene	len	abundance	d_gene	v_gene	CDR3aa	CDR3nt
TRBJ2-3	12	-	-	TRBV9	CASSTDTDTQYF	TGTGCCAGCAGCACCGACACAGATACGCAGTATTTT
TRBJ2-5	13	-	TRBD2	TRBV6-1	CASRSSGTETQYF	TGTGCCAGCAGGTCTAGCGGGACTGAGACCCAGTACTTC
TRBJ1-2	12	-	-	TRBV5-5	CASSIGLYGYTF	TGTGCCAGCAGCATCGGGTTATATGGCTACACCTTC
TRBJ1-1	13	few	TRBD1	TRBV30	CAWGGQANTEAFF	TGTGCCTGGGGCGGACAGGCAAACACTGAAGCTTTCTTT
TRBJ2-1	15	once	-	TRBV27	CASSRGGGAYNEQFF	TGTGCCAGCAGCCGAGGCGGGGGCGCATACAATGAGCAGTTCTTC
TRBJ2-7	16	-	TRBD2	TRBV28	CASSLITTSGRDEQYF	TGTGCCAGCAGTCTAATTACGACTAGCGGGAGGGACGAGCAGTACTTC
TRBJ1-3	12	-	-	TRBV6-1	CASSVSGNTIYF	TGTGCCAGCAGTGTCTCTGGAAACACTATATATTTT
TRBJ2-7	13	-	-	TRBV7-2	CASSLEQDYEQYF	TGTGCCAGCAGCTTAGAACAGGACTACGAGCAGTACTTC
TRBJ2-7	12	once	-	TRBV2	CASGGGSYEQYF	TGTGCCAGCGGTGGGGGATCGTACGAGCAGTACTTC
TRBJ2-2	17	-	TRBD2	TRBV27	CASIGLAGGPNTGELFF	TGTGCCAGCATTGGACTAGCGGGGGGGCCGAACACCGGGGAGCTGTTTTTT
TRBJ2-2	13	-	-	TRBV7-2	CASSLDVTGELFF	TGTGCCAGCAGCTTGGACGTCACCGGGGAGCTGTTTTTT
TRBJ2-2	14	-	TRBD1	TRBV7-6	CASRYLPGQGDLFF	TGTGCCAGCAGATACCTACCGGGACAGGGCGACTTGTTTTTT
TRBJ2-3	14	-	-	TRBV10-3	CAISARTIGATQYF	TGTGCCATCAGTGCCCGGACTATCGGCGCCACGCAGTATTTT
TRBJ2-6	19	once	TRBD1	TRBV11-2	CASSSLRDRVKTGANVLTF	TGTGCCAGCAGCTCACTCCGGGACAGGGTAAAGACTGGGGCCAACGTCCTGACTTTC
TRBJ2-5	12	once	-	TRBV28	CASTGFTETQYF	TGTGCCAGCACAGGGTTTACAGAGACCCAGTACTTC
TRBJ2-5	17	-	-	TRBV4-2	CASSQSGTDYPQETQYF	TGTGCCAGCAGCCAGTCCGGGACTGATTACCCCCAAGAGACCCAGTACTTC